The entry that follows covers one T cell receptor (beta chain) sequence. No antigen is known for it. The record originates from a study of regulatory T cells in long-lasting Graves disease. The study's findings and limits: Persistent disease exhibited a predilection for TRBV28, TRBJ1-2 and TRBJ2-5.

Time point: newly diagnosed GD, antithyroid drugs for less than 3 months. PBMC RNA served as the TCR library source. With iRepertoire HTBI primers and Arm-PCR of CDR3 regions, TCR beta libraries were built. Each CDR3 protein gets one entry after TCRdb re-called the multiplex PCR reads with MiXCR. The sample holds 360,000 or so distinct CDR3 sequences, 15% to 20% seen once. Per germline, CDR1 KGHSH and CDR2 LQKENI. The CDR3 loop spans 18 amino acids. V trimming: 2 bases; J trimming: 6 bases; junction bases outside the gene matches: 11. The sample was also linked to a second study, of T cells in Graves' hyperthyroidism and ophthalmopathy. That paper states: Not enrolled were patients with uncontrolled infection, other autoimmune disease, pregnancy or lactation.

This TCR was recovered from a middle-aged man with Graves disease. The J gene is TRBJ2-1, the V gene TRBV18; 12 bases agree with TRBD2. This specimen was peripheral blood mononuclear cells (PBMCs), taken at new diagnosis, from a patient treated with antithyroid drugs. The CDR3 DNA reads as TGTGCCAGCTCACCATTACAACTAGCGGGGGGTTCCACCAATGAGCAGTTCTTC. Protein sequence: CASSPLQLAGGSTNEQFF.